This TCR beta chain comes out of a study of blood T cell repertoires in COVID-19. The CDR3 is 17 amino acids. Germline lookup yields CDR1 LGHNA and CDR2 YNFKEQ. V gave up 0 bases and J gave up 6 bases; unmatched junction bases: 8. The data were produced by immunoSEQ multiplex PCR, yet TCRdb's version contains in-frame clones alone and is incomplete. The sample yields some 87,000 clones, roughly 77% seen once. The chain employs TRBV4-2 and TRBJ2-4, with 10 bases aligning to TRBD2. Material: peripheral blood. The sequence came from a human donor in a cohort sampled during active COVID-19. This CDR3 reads CASSQDQRGGPRNIQYF. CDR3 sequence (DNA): TGTGCCAGCAGCCAAGACCAGCGGGGGGGCCCTAGAAACATTCAGTACTTC.